Below are 19 T cell receptor beta chains sequenced from a single sample in a study of blood T cell repertoires in COVID-19. Here immunoSEQ multiplex PCR was the method, and the copy in TCRdb shows in-frame clones only, minus some. The data contain tens of thousands of clones, 88% of them seen just once; the ten biggest clones take up 14%. Sample: peripheral blood. These receptors were collected from a human donor in a cohort sampled during active COVID-19.

The chain joins TRBV7-3 to TRBJ1-1; TRBD1 matches at 9 bases. Germline V gives CDR1 SGHTA, CDR2 FQGTGA. This CDR3 has 16 residues. The junction had 7 bases not matched to a gene; V was cut back by 0 bases and J by 5 bases. As DNA, the CDR3 is TGTGCCAGCAGCTTAACCGGGACAGGGTTGCCGACTGAAGCTTTCTTT. Protein sequence: CASSLTGTGLPTEAFF.

The gene calls are TRBV29-1 and TRBJ2-7; the match to TRBD1 covers 9 bases. CDR1 SQVTM and CDR2 ANQGSEA come from the germline V gene. The CDR3 is 14 residues long. The trim removed 5 bases at V and 5 bases at J, leaving 10 bases unmatched. CDR3 protein: CSVQAGTGSHEQYF. The CDR3 DNA is TGCAGCGTTCAAGCCGGGACAGGGAGTCACGAGCAGTACTTC.

The V call is TRBV27, the J call TRBJ1-1, with unresolved D. The CDR3 is 14 amino acids. V was clipped by 4 bases and J by 0 bases, with 9 bases between them. CDR1 and CDR2 (germline): MNHEY, SMNVEV (reference sequence). The CDR3: CASSSMAVNTEAFF. DNA for the CDR3: TGTGCCAGCAGTTCGATGGCAGTGAACACTGAAGCTTTCTTT.

The gene calls are TRBV7-6 and TRBJ2-3, with D possibly TRBD1 on 5 matching bases. With 4 bases removed from V and 9 bases from J, the gap between germline ends came to 11 bases. Germline CDR1 is SGHVS and CDR2 is FNYEAQ. The CDR3 runs to 12 residues. In nucleotides, the CDR3 is TGTGCCAGCAGCTCTACAGGCACCACGCAGTATTTT. This gives the protein CASSSTGTTQYF.

The chain carries TRBV29-1 and TRBJ1-1; D remains unclear. V gave up 6 bases and J gave up 6 bases, with 20 bases separating them. This CDR3 has 14 residues. The V gene's germline CDR1 is SQVTM and CDR2 ANQGSEA. As DNA, the CDR3 is TGCAGCGTCGGACCGACAACGGGGATTCCTGAAGCTTTCTTT. This translates into CSVGPTTGIPEAFF.

J is TRBJ2-7 and V is TRBV3-1 (or the pseudogene TRBV3-2); the D gene is possibly TRBD1 (6 bases). The V gene's germline CDR1 is LGHDT and CDR2 YNNKEL (reference sequence). This CDR3 has 15 residues. V lost 4 bases and J lost 1, with 14 bases in between. The DNA of the CDR3 is TGTGCCAGCAGCCCAGGGGACGGCGAGTCCTACGAGCAGTACTTC. Protein sequence: CASSPGDGESYEQYF.

The V and J genes are TRBV18 and TRBJ2-6; TRBD1 might be the D (6 bases). The V and J ends lost 6 bases and 0 bases respectively, with 12 bases between them. CDR1 and CDR2 from the germline V gene are KGHSH and LQKENI. CDR3 length: 16 amino acids. This chain's CDR3 is CASSGAVVSGANVLTF. CDR3 nucleotides: TGTGCCAGCTCGGGGGCGGTTGTCTCTGGGGCCAACGTCCTGACTTTC.

This chain joins TRBV7-8 and TRBJ1-5; TRBD1 might be the D (5 bases). The germline V gene has CDR1 SGHVS and CDR2 FQNEAQ. Trimming shortened V by 5 bases and J by 7 bases, and 15 bases separated the two germline ends. This CDR3 has 14 amino acids. The CDR3 reads CASSRDVGAQPQHF. CDR3 in DNA: TGTGCCAGCAGCCGGGACGTAGGGGCACAGCCCCAGCATTTT.

The chain employs TRBV3-1 (or the pseudogene TRBV3-2) and TRBJ1-1; tentatively, D is TRBD1 (5 bases). Germline V gene sequence: CDR1 LGHDT, CDR2 YNNKEL (reference sequence). Trimming removed 2 bases at V and 11 bases at J, with 15 bases between. The CDR3 spans 13 residues. CDR3 in amino acids: CASSQPPGAWAFF. The CDR3 nucleotides read TGTGCCAGCAGCCAACCGCCTGGGGCGTGGGCTTTCTTT.

The chain is built from TRBV24-1 and TRBJ2-1; 12 nucleotides match TRBD1. With V trimmed by 7 bases and J by 7 bases, 4 bases remained unmatched. Germline CDR1 reads KGHDR; CDR2 reads SFDVKD. This CDR3 has 14 amino acids. The CDR3 region has the DNA TGTGCCACCAGCGGGACAGGGGGCACGAATGAGCAGTTCTTC. It is translated as CATSGTGGTNEQFF.

The chain joins TRBV18 to TRBJ2-1; TRBD1 aligns across 7 bases. From germline, CDR1 is KGHSH and CDR2 LQKENI. The CDR3 contains 15 residues. Trimming took 2 bases from V and 3 from J; bases not matched to a gene: 4. The CDR3: CASSPVTGSYNEQFF. The CDR3 DNA sequence: TGTGCCAGCTCACCAGTGACAGGGAGCTACAATGAGCAGTTCTTC.

In its sample, this clone was seen a few times. The chain combines TRBV5-6 with TRBJ1-2; no reliable D call. This CDR3 spans 15 amino acids. V shed 2 bases and J shed 7 bases, with 18 bases lying between them. From germline, CDR1 is SGHDT and CDR2 YYEEEE. This CDR3 is CASSLTGSPVRGYTF. CDR3 in DNA: TGTGCCAGCAGCTTAACCGGGTCTCCGGTTCGTGGCTACACCTTC.

V and J are TRBV12-5 and TRBJ2-5, with TRBD1 matching over 7 bases. The CDR3 consists of 14 residues. Germline V gene sequence: CDR1 LGHNT, CDR2 FRNRAP. The junction had 5 bases not matched to a gene; V was cut back by 2 bases and J by 5 bases. In DNA, the CDR3 is TGTGCTAGTGGTTTGATGACAGGGCGGGAGACCCAGTACTTC. This gives the protein CASGLMTGRETQYF.

The rearrangement links TRBV6-2 or TRBV6-3 to TRBJ1-1; TRBD1 matches 7 bases. CDR1 and CDR2 (germline): MNHEY, SVGEGT. The CDR3 length is 13 residues. Trimming at V came to 4 bases and at J to 5 bases, leaving 4 bases not matched to a gene. CDR3 amino acids: CASSSQGDTEAFF. The CDR3, as DNA: TGTGCCAGCAGTTCCCAGGGGGATACTGAAGCTTTCTTT.

This sequence joins TRBV19 and TRBJ2-3, with 10 positions matching TRBD1. J gave up 3 bases and V 5 bases, and 2 bases lay outside the gene matches. Germline CDR1 LNHDA, CDR2 SQIVND (reference sequence). This CDR3 is built from 14 residues. CDR3 nucleotide sequence: TGTGCCAGTAGTTCGGGACAGGGGACAGATACGCAGTATTTT. Encoded protein: CASSSGQGTDTQYF. The full variable domain, in which reference TRBV19 and TRBJ2-3 provide the parts outside the CDR3, is DGGITQSPKYLFRKEGQNVTLSCEQNLNHDAMYWYRQDPGQGLRLIYYSQIVNDFQKGDIAEGYSVSREKKESFPLTVTSAQKNPTAFYLCASSSGQGTDTQYFGPGTRLTVL.

The chain recombines TRBV10-2 with TRBJ2-1, with 7 bases matching TRBD1. The V gene's germline CDR1 is WSHSY and CDR2 SAAADI. The CDR3 has 15 amino acids. V lost 7 bases, J lost 7 bases, and 13 bases stayed unmatched. The CDR3 protein is CASKTGDSEKNEQFF. The CDR3 DNA reads TGCGCCAGCAAAACAGGGGATTCCGAGAAGAATGAGCAGTTCTTC.

The chain has TRBV29-1 and TRBJ2-7; TRBD1 agrees at 7 bases. The CDR3 loop spans 14 amino acids. Germline CDR1 reads SQVTM; CDR2 reads ANQGSEA. J lost 5 bases, V lost 6 bases, and 13 bases had no gene match. The CDR3 coding sequence is TGCAGCGTATCCCGTGATGACAGGGTGGACGAGCAGTACTTC. Translating it yields CSVSRDDRVDEQYF.

This chain connects TRBV19 to TRBJ2-1, with 8 bases that match TRBD2. The V and J ends lost 3 bases and 2 bases, in that order; junction bases with no gene match: 6. CDR3 size: 16 residues. In germline, CDR1 is LNHDA, CDR2 SQIVND (reference sequence). Written as DNA, the CDR3 is TGTGCCAGTAGTATCGTCGGGGGGGGGCCCTACAATGAGCAGTTCTTC. Protein sequence: CASSIVGGGPYNEQFF.

J is TRBJ2-7 and V is TRBV15; possibly TRBD1 for D (6 bases). Looked up from germline, CDR1 is LNHNV and CDR2 is YYDKDF (reference sequence). This CDR3 comprises 14 residues. The V end was cut by 0 bases, the J end by 6 bases, with 12 bases between. In nucleotides, the CDR3 is TGTGCCACCAGCAGAGATCAGAACAGGGTCGAGCAGTACTTC. This sequence encodes CATSRDQNRVEQYF.